This TCR beta chain is from a study of PD-1 blockade in classical Hodgkin lymphoma. Germline CDR1 reads MDHEN; CDR2 reads SYDVKM. This CDR3 is 14 amino acids long. The V gene end was trimmed by 9 bases and the J gene end by 2 bases; junction bases not matched to a gene: 10. The repertoire was sequenced with immunoSEQ multiplex PCR; TCRdb's copy has only in-frame clones and lacks some. Among roughly 50,000 clones listed, around 89% were seen once. Time point in this sample: cycle 4 day 1 (C4D1), after 5 to 7 weeks of nivolumab. All trial patients relapsed after autologous stem cell transplantation. The J gene is TRBJ2-7, the V gene TRBV28, with TRBD2 matching over 7 bases. The source is a human donor with classical Hodgkin lymphoma. This specimen consisted of peripheral blood mononuclear cells (PBMCs), obtained before the fourth cycle of nivolumab. The CDR3, as DNA: TGTGCCAGTACCCTGGGACTAAGGGCCTACGAGCAGTACTTC. This translates into CASTLGLRAYEQYF.